This T cell receptor (beta chain) originates from a study of response to subunit inactivated influenza vaccine. TCRdb reanalysed the RT-PCR reads using MiXCR and keeps one entry per CDR3 protein. Seen here are fewer than 750,000 distinct CDR3 sequences, 13% to 15% observed once, and the top ten hold around 10%. General study findings and limits: Authors suggested few new T cells are recruited by each seasonal influenza vaccination.

This clonotype showed up just a few times. Its antigen remains unknown. This receptor was taken from a man between 45 and 60 years old who received an inactivated influenza vaccine. The sequencing here drew on PBMCs from blood, taken approximately 12 days after vaccination.

The DNA for the CDR3 is TGCAGCGTTGGAGCGCAAGACTACAATGAGCAGTTCTTC. Translated, it gives CSVGAQDYNEQFF. The rearrangement uses TRBV29-1 and TRBJ2-1; D remains unclear. The CDR3 loop spans 13 amino acids. Looked up from germline, CDR1 is SQVTM and CDR2 is ANQGSEA. V lost 4 bases and J lost 3, with 10 bases in between.